Listed below are T cell receptor beta chains from one sample, sequenced in a study of blood T cell repertoires in COVID-19. The assay was immunoSEQ multiplex PCR, and TCRdb's table has in-frame clones only and misses some. The top ten clones hold around 10% of a sample with over 70,000 clones, around 90% of them seen once. Sequenced material: peripheral blood. The receptor set was obtained from a man at least 80 years old with acute or convalescent COVID-19. CDR3s include the opening cysteine and the closing phenylalanine or tryptophan. A D gene is named only where the DNA matches it firmly. Rows may omit the clone size; those that give it use once, few, many or a size class.

TRBD2	TRBV7-6	NA	TRBJ2-1	16	TGTGCCAGCAGCTTAGCATCCAGCGGGGGGGCCAATGAGCAGTTCTTC	CASSLASSGGANEQFF
NA	TRBV6-6	NA	TRBJ1-1	13	TGTGCCAGCAGTTACTCGTTAGCGTCAGAAGCTTTCTTT	CASSYSLASEAFF
NA	TRBV18	NA	TRBJ1-1	15	TGTGCCAGCTCACTACAGGGAGCGTCGGACACTGAAGCTTTCTTT	CASSLQGASDTEAFF
TRBD1	TRBV28	few	TRBJ1-2	17	TGTGCCAGCAGCTCGGCTACTACGGGACAGGTCTACTATGGCTACACCTTC	CASSSATTGQVYYGYTF
TRBD1	TRBV28	NA	TRBJ2-7	14	TGTGCCATTGCCGGGACAGCGCTCTCCTACGAGCAGTACTTC	CAIAGTALSYEQYF
TRBD1	TRBV18	NA	TRBJ1-2	15	TGTGCCAGCTCACTCGGACAGGGAACTAACTATGGCTACACCTTC	CASSLGQGTNYGYTF
NA	TRBV4-1	NA	TRBJ2-1	17	TGCGCCAGCAGCCAACCCAGTGGCCTAGGGACAATTCGTGAGCAGTTCTTC	CASSQPSGLGTIREQFF
NA	TRBV28	NA	TRBJ2-3	15	TGTGCCAGCAGTTCGCCGAGATCCGCTTCAGATACGCAGTATTTT	CASSSPRSASDTQYF
TRBD1	TRBV2	NA	TRBJ1-5	15	TGTGCCAGCAGTGGTCAACAGGGGCAAAATCAGCCCCAGCATTTT	CASSGQQGQNQPQHF
NA	TRBV6-6	NA	TRBJ1-2	15	TGTGCCAGCAGTTACTCGAAACAGACTAACTATGGCTACACCTTC	CASSYSKQTNYGYTF
NA	TRBV2	NA	TRBJ1-4	16	TGTGCCAGCAGTGAATGGGCAGGGGAAAACAATGAAAAACTGTTTTTT	CASSEWAGENNEKLFF
TRBD1	TRBV5-6	NA	TRBJ1-1	17	TGTGCCAGCAGTTTGAGGAGGACAGGGGTCTCGTGGACTGAAGCTTTCTTT	CASSLRRTGVSWTEAFF
NA	TRBV21-1	once	TRBJ2-2	15	TGTGCCAGCAGCCTACAGGGAATTGTCACCGGGGAGCTGTTTTTT	CASSLQGIVTGELFF
TRBD1	TRBV5-1	NA	TRBJ1-2	16	TGCGCCAGCAGCTTGGCCGACACTACAGGGGGTCAGGGCTACACCTTC	CASSLADTTGGQGYTF
TRBD1	TRBV4-1	NA	TRBJ2-7	13	TGCGCCAGCAGCACAGGGGTTTCCTACGAGCAGTACTTC	CASSTGVSYEQYF
NA	TRBV12-5	NA	TRBJ2-7	15	TGTGCTAGTGGTTCATCCGGGACACTAGCCTACGAGCAGTACTTC	CASGSSGTLAYEQYF
NA	TRBV6-2/TRBV6-3	NA	TRBJ1-5	15	TGTGCCAGCAGTTCCGGACAGCTCTCCAATCAGCCCCAGCATTTT	CASSSGQLSNQPQHF
NA	TRBV28	NA	TRBJ1-5	18	TGTGCCAGCAGTTTATCAGGGACAAAAGGCCGCGGCCGGCAGCCCCAGCATTTT	CASSLSGTKGRGRQPQHF
TRBD1	TRBV9	NA	TRBJ2-3	15	TGTGCCAGCAGCCCTTGGGACAGGGCCGCAGATACGCAGTATTTT	CASSPWDRAADTQYF
TRBD2	TRBV11-3	NA	TRBJ2-1	16	TGTGCCAGCAGCTTAGGGCTGGCGGGAGGGGGCAATGAGCAGTTCTTC	CASSLGLAGGGNEQFF
TRBD1	TRBV6-5	NA	TRBJ2-1	15	TGTGCCAGCAGGGCTTGGGGACAGATGTACAATGAGCAGTTCTTC	CASRAWGQMYNEQFF
TRBD1	TRBV11-2	once	TRBJ1-6	16	TGTGCCAGCAGCTTAGACGACAGGGGAGCAAGTTCACCCCTCCACTTT	CASSLDDRGASSPLHF
NA	TRBV4-2	few	TRBJ1-1	15	TGTGCCAGCAGCCAGAAGCAGGGGTTGGGCACTGAAGCTTTCTTT	CASSQKQGLGTEAFF
TRBD1	TRBV7-9	NA	TRBJ2-7	16	TGTGCCAGCAGCTTAGCCGGGACAGGCTTCTCCTACGAGCAGTACTTC	CASSLAGTGFSYEQYF
NA	TRBV19	once	TRBJ2-2	15	TGTGCCAGTAGTATAGGGCAGGCTCGGACCGGGGAGCTGTTTTTT	CASSIGQARTGELFF
NA	TRBV2	NA	TRBJ1-1	14	TGTGCCAGCAGTAAGCGGGCGGAGAACACTGAAGCTTTCTTT	CASSKRAENTEAFF
NA	TRBV3-1/TRBV3-2	NA	TRBJ2-7	15	TGTGCCAGCAGCCAAGTGGGTCTAGCAGCGAGCGAGCAGTACTTC	CASSQVGLAASEQYF
TRBD2	TRBV5-1	once	TRBJ2-3	16	TGCGCCAGCAGCTTGTCTAGCGGGGGGGCCACAGATACGCAGTATTTT	CASSLSSGGATDTQYF
TRBD1	TRBV30	NA	TRBJ1-2	14	TGTGCCTGGAGGCCGGGACAGGGAGTAAATGGCTACACCTTC	CAWRPGQGVNGYTF
TRBD1	TRBV28	NA	TRBJ1-5	15	TGTGCCAGCAGTTTGACGACAGGGCTCAATCAGCCCCAGCATTTT	CASSLTTGLNQPQHF
TRBD1	TRBV3-1/TRBV3-2	few	TRBJ1-2	14	TGTGCCAGCAGCATTGGACAGGCGGGCTATGGCTACACCTTC	CASSIGQAGYGYTF
NA	TRBV18	NA	TRBJ2-1	15	TGTGCCAGCTCACCACCGAGTAGCTCCTACAATGAGCAGTTCTTC	CASSPPSSSYNEQFF
TRBD2	TRBV7-3	NA	TRBJ2-1	15	TGTGCCAGCAGCCAAGCGGGATTTGGATACAATGAGCAGTTCTTC	CASSQAGFGYNEQFF
NA	TRBV29-1	NA	TRBJ1-2	13	TGCAGCGTGGATGGGGGGGCGTTGGATGGCTACACCTTC	CSVDGGALDGYTF
NA	TRBV5-4	NA	TRBJ2-4	15	TGTGCCAGCAGCTTTGGGAGCGAAACCAAAAACATTCAGTACTTC	CASSFGSETKNIQYF
TRBD1	TRBV11-2	NA	TRBJ2-7	15	TGTGCCAGCAGCTCAACAGGGGCAGGGGGATACGAGCAGTACTTC	CASSSTGAGGYEQYF
NA	TRBV20-1	few	TRBJ2-2	13	TGCAGTGCTAGTCCGGTGAACACCGGGGAGCTGTTTTTT	CSASPVNTGELFF
TRBD1	TRBV18	NA	TRBJ2-5	16	TGTGCCAGCTCACTCCCGGGACAGGGACCCCAAGAGACCCAGTACTTC	CASSLPGQGPQETQYF
TRBD1	TRBV5-1	NA	TRBJ2-3	20	TGCGCCAGCAGAGGGGGGTTGGGACAGGGATATTCAACTAGCACAGATACGCAGTATTTT	CASRGGLGQGYSTSTDTQYF
TRBD2	TRBV13	NA	TRBJ2-3	17	TGTGCCAGCAGCTTAGGTCTAGCGGGAGGTAGCACAGATACGCAGTATTTT	CASSLGLAGGSTDTQYF
NA	TRBV27	few	TRBJ2-5	14	TGTGCCAGCAGTTTATCCAGGGGACGGGAGACCCAGTACTTC	CASSLSRGRETQYF
NA	TRBV15	NA	TRBJ2-1	16	TGTGCCACCAGCAGAGATCAAGCGGCCACCTACAATGAGCAGTTCTTC	CATSRDQAATYNEQFF
TRBD1	TRBV10-3	NA	TRBJ1-3	15	TGTGCCACTGAACAGGGGCCCAATTCTGGAAACACCATATATTTT	CATEQGPNSGNTIYF
TRBD1	TRBV24-1	NA	TRBJ2-1	12	TGTGCCACCAGGGCAGGGGGCAATGAGCAGTTCTTC	CATRAGGNEQFF
NA	TRBV4-1	NA	TRBJ2-3	13	TGCGCCAGCAGCCAATCCAGGGTAGATACGCAGTATTTT	CASSQSRVDTQYF
NA	TRBV28	NA	TRBJ1-5	10	TGTGCCAGCACCCCTTTGCCCCAGCATTTT	CASTPLPQHF
TRBD1	TRBV6-5	NA	TRBJ2-5	13	TGTGCCAGCCGACAGGGGGCACGTGAGACCCAGTACTTC	CASRQGARETQYF
NA	TRBV5-1	NA	TRBJ2-7	17	TGCGCCAGCAGCTCGGCTACAGGGAGTCTTTCGAACTACGAGCAGTACTTC	CASSSATGSLSNYEQYF
NA	TRBV9	NA	TRBJ1-3	13	TGTGCCAGCAGCCCCAGGAATGGAAACACCATATATTTT	CASSPRNGNTIYF
NA	TRBV14	NA	TRBJ2-7	17	TGTGCCAGCAGCCAAGAGCCCCGGTGGTCGGGAACCTACGAGCAGTACTTC	CASSQEPRWSGTYEQYF
TRBD1	TRBV3-1/TRBV3-2	NA	TRBJ2-5	17	TGTGCCAGCAGCCGCCGGGACAGGAGCTCCCCCAAAGAGACCCAGTACTTC	CASSRRDRSSPKETQYF
TRBD1	TRBV18	NA	TRBJ2-5	15	TGTGCCAGCTCTCTTACCGGGACAGGCCGAGAGACCCAGTACTTC	CASSLTGTGRETQYF
TRBD2	TRBV4-3	NA	TRBJ2-3	15	TGCGCCAGCAGCCAAGGACGGGGGGTGGCAGATACGCAGTATTTT	CASSQGRGVADTQYF
NA	TRBV4-1	once	TRBJ1-6	15	TGCGCCAGCAGCCAAGATGAGGACTATAATTCACCCCTCCACTTT	CASSQDEDYNSPLHF
NA	TRBV4-1	NA	TRBJ1-5	19	TGCGCCAGCAGCCGGATTTTTTCCGGGACCGGGACATACAATCAGCCCCAGCATTTT	CASSRIFSGTGTYNQPQHF